This entry is about one T cell receptor (beta chain). Here immunoSEQ multiplex PCR was the method, and the copy in TCRdb shows in-frame clones only, minus some. Of 40,000 to 50,000 clones listed, roughly 85% were seen once; the top ten hold 4.3%. This record comes from a study of blood T cell repertoires in COVID-19. Across the whole study: The United States, Italy and Spain were the sources of the acute and convalescent COVID-19 samples. PBMCs, B-cell-depleted T cells, or T cells were the source of the cDNA or gDNA that made up the material.

Germline V lookup: CDR1 LNHDA, CDR2 SQIVND (reference sequence). The CDR3 contains 12 residues. The ends were cut back, 8 bases at V and 8 bases at J, with 15 bases in the middle. This receptor was obtained from a man aged 60-69 years with acute or convalescent COVID-19. Sequencing was performed on peripheral blood. The V and J genes are TRBV19 and TRBJ1-2; D is ambiguous. The CDR3 sequence: CASWTGSLGYTF. CDR3 in DNA: TGTGCCAGTTGGACCGGGAGTTTGGGCTACACCTTC.